The rows below give T cell receptor beta chains drawn from one sample of a study of blood T cells in healthy people across ages. MiXCR, run by TCRdb on the 5' RACE reads, gives a single entry per CDR3 protein. The sample lists roughly 900,000 distinct CDR3 sequences; 29% were seen once. The specimen sequenced was blood. The receptors here all came from a woman over 75 in good health. The CDR3 runs from the conserved cysteine through the conserved F or W. Fields, in order: J gene, clone size, V gene, D gene, CDR3 DNA, CDR3 protein. A D gene is named only where the DNA matches it firmly. Where a row states a size, it is once, few, many or the class of an expanded clone; other rows omit it.

J: TRBJ1-2; size: NA; V: TRBV20-1; D: TRBD1; DNA: TGCAGTGCTTACGACAGGGGGCACTCCTCTAACTATGGCTACACCTTC; CDR3: CSAYDRGHSSNYGYTF
J: TRBJ1-1; size: NA; V: TRBV7-2; D: TRBD1; DNA: TGTGCCGGCAGCACTTGGACAGGGCCGGACACTGAGGCTTTCTTT; CDR3: CAGSTWTGPDTEAFF
J: TRBJ2-3; size: NA; V: TRBV7-3; D: TRBD2; DNA: TGTGCCAGCAGCGCACCCTCAGCGGGGGGCGCCAGTACGCAGTATTTT; CDR3: CASSAPSAGGASTQYF
J: TRBJ2-1; size: many; V: TRBV14; D: NA; DNA: TGTGCCAGCAGCCAACTCCAGGGGTTAAGCTCCTACAATGAGCAGTTCTTC; CDR3: CASSQLQGLSSYNEQFF
J: TRBJ2-5; size: once; V: TRBV12-3/TRBV12-4; D: NA; DNA: TGTGCCAGCAGTTCAACCGGCCGTACCCAGTACTTC; CDR3: CASSSTGRTQYF
J: TRBJ2-1; size: NA; V: TRBV4-3; D: TRBD1; DNA: TGCGCCAGCAGCTTTGGACAGGACTCCTACAATGAGCAGTTCTTC; CDR3: CASSFGQDSYNEQFF
J: TRBJ1-2; size: NA; V: TRBV7-2; D: TRBD1; DNA: TGTGCCAGCAGACTTACAGGGGGCGGAAATGGCTACACCTTC; CDR3: CASRLTGGGNGYTF
J: TRBJ2-3; size: many; V: TRBV20-1; D: TRBD2; DNA: TGCAGTGCTAGAGATCGCGGGGGGCCCACAGATACGCAGTATTTT; CDR3: CSARDRGGPTDTQYF
J: TRBJ1-2; size: NA; V: TRBV7-2; D: NA; DNA: TGTGCCAGCAGCTTGGGGCGGTTTGAGGGCTACACCTTC; CDR3: CASSLGRFEGYTF
J: TRBJ2-5; size: many; V: TRBV29-1; D: NA; DNA: TGCAGCGTTGACCACAACCAAGAGACCCAGTACTTC; CDR3: CSVDHNQETQYF
J: TRBJ2-7; size: NA; V: TRBV20-1; D: NA; DNA: TGCAGTGCTAGCATCGGAGCGGATAGCTCCTACGAGCAGTACTTC; CDR3: CSASIGADSSYEQYF
J: TRBJ2-7; size: many; V: TRBV20-1; D: TRBD2; DNA: TGCAGTGCTAGGAACCTCCTAGCGGGGGGTTTCTCCTACGAGCAGTACTTC; CDR3: CSARNLLAGGFSYEQYF
J: TRBJ2-7; size: many; V: TRBV20-1; D: NA; DNA: TGCAGTGCTAGTAGGGTCCCTTCTTACGAGCAGTACTTC; CDR3: CSASRVPSYEQYF
J: TRBJ1-1; size: NA; V: TRBV7-2; D: NA; DNA: TGTGCCAGCAGCTTCTCGGTGATCATGAACACTGAAGCTTTCTTT; CDR3: CASSFSVIMNTEAFF
J: TRBJ2-5; size: many; V: TRBV10-3; D: TRBD2; DNA: TGTGCCACCGCCGATAGCGGGGGGGCAGGAGAGACCCAGTACTTC; CDR3: CATADSGGAGETQYF
J: TRBJ2-4; size: few; V: TRBV6-5; D: TRBD1; DNA: TGTGCCAGCAGACAGGGGTCACCCCCCGGGCAGTACTTC; CDR3: CASRQGSPPGQYF
J: TRBJ2-1; size: many; V: TRBV11-2; D: NA; DNA: TGTGCCAGCAGCTTAGCAAATTCCTACAATGAGCAGTTCTTC; CDR3: CASSLANSYNEQFF
J: TRBJ2-5; size: few; V: TRBV2; D: TRBD2; DNA: TGTGCCGGCGGACTAGCGGGGGGGAAGGAGACCCAGTACTTC; CDR3: CAGGLAGGKETQYF
J: TRBJ2-7; size: NA; V: TRBV7-6; D: TRBD2; DNA: TGTGCCAGCAGCTTAGCGCACACTAGCGGGGTTGAGCAGTACTTC; CDR3: CASSLAHTSGVEQYF
J: TRBJ1-2; size: few; V: TRBV3-1; D: TRBD1; DNA: TGTGCCAGCAGTCGTGCCCTCACAGGGGGTAACTATGGCTACACCTTC; CDR3: CASSRALTGGNYGYTF
J: TRBJ2-6; size: NA; V: TRBV20-1; D: NA; DNA: TGCAGTGCTAGAGAGGACAACGGGGCCAACGTCCTGACTTTC; CDR3: CSAREDNGANVLTF
J: TRBJ2-3; size: many; V: TRBV15; D: TRBD1; DNA: TGTGCCACCAGCAGAGATCTACAGGGGGCATGGGATACGCAGTATTTT; CDR3: CATSRDLQGAWDTQYF
J: TRBJ1-1; size: NA; V: TRBV29-1; D: NA; DNA: TGCAGCGTTGATGGGCAGACGTTCACTGAAGCTTTCTTT; CDR3: CSVDGQTFTEAFF
J: TRBJ2-7; size: NA; V: TRBV5-1; D: TRBD2; DNA: TGCGCCAGCAGCGCTAGCGGGAGTATCTACGAGCAGTACTTC; CDR3: CASSASGSIYEQYF
J: TRBJ1-5; size: many; V: TRBV7-6; D: NA; DNA: TGTGCCAGCGCGGGGCAGGACAATCAGCCCCAGCATTTT; CDR3: CASAGQDNQPQHF
J: TRBJ1-1; size: NA; V: TRBV27; D: NA; DNA: TGTGCCAGCAGGATGGCCGCTACAGCGAACACTGAAGCTTTCTTT; CDR3: CASRMAATANTEAFF
J: TRBJ1-1; size: NA; V: TRBV7-9; D: NA; DNA: TGTGCCTGCAGCTTGGGGACATCAAACACTGAAGCTTTCTTT; CDR3: CACSLGTSNTEAFF
J: TRBJ1-4; size: NA; V: TRBV20-1; D: NA; DNA: TGCAGTGCCCGAGGAGGGATTAATGAAAAACTGTTTTTT; CDR3: CSARGGINEKLFF
J: TRBJ2-2; size: NA; V: TRBV20-1; D: TRBD1; DNA: TGCAGTGCGGGACAGGCTAACACCGGGGAGCTGTTTTTT; CDR3: CSAGQANTGELFF
J: TRBJ2-5; size: many; V: TRBV20-1; D: NA; DNA: TGCAGTGCTAGTAGAGACGGGGGAGGAGAGACCCAGTACTTC; CDR3: CSASRDGGGETQYF
J: TRBJ1-6; size: NA; V: TRBV12-3/TRBV12-4; D: NA; DNA: TGTGCCAGCAGTTTAGGGCAGGAGCGTTCACCCCTCCACTTT; CDR3: CASSLGQERSPLHF
J: TRBJ2-5; size: many; V: TRBV15; D: TRBD1; DNA: TGTGCCACCAGCATCGCCGGGACAGGGGCTCCCACGGCCCAGTACTTC; CDR3: CATSIAGTGAPTAQYF
J: TRBJ1-1; size: few; V: TRBV7-9; D: NA; DNA: TGTGCCAGCAGCTTAGCGCGGCAGAACACTGAAGCTTTCTTT; CDR3: CASSLARQNTEAFF
J: TRBJ2-4; size: once; V: TRBV7-2; D: TRBD2; DNA: TGTGCCAGCCTATTAGGTAGCGGGGGTATTTGGGGTGAGCAGTACTTC; CDR3: CASLLGSGGIWGEQYF
J: TRBJ1-5; size: many; V: TRBV6-2/TRBV6-3; D: TRBD1; DNA: TGTGCCAGCAGTATACAGGGGATTAGCAATCAGCCCCAGCATTTT; CDR3: CASSIQGISNQPQHF
J: TRBJ2-7; size: many; V: TRBV6-2/TRBV6-3; D: NA; DNA: TGTGCCAGCAAAAGCAGGCTATCAGGTTGGGAGCAGTACTTC; CDR3: CASKSRLSGWEQYF
J: TRBJ1-2; size: many; V: TRBV29-1; D: NA; DNA: TGCAGCGCCCGTCTCCCGGGGTCCTACTATGGCTACACCTTC; CDR3: CSARLPGSYYGYTF
J: TRBJ2-7; size: many; V: TRBV15; D: NA; DNA: TGTGCCACCTCTATGAAAAACACCTACGAGCAGTACTTC; CDR3: CATSMKNTYEQYF
J: TRBJ1-1; size: once; V: TRBV7-2; D: TRBD1; DNA: TGTGCCAGCAGCTATATTGGGACAGGGGCTAGGAGGACTGAAGCTTTCTTT; CDR3: CASSYIGTGARRTEAFF
J: TRBJ2-1; size: many; V: TRBV11-2; D: NA; DNA: TGTGCCAGCAGCTTGCGGGCAGTGGTCTCCTACAATGAGCAGTTCTTC; CDR3: CASSLRAVVSYNEQFF
J: TRBJ1-5; size: many; V: TRBV10-3; D: NA; DNA: TGTGCCATCAGCCCCGGGCCCAATCAGCCCCAGCATTTT; CDR3: CAISPGPNQPQHF
J: TRBJ1-1; size: many; V: TRBV20-1; D: NA; DNA: TGCAGTGCTAGACTCGGCTCTACCACTGAAGCTTTCTTT; CDR3: CSARLGSTTEAFF
J: TRBJ2-7; size: NA; V: TRBV7-2; D: NA; DNA: TGTGCCAGCAGCTCCCAACCGAGCTCCTACGAGCAGTACTTC; CDR3: CASSSQPSSYEQYF